The present entry profiles one T cell receptor beta chain with its context. The antigen is undetermined. This specimen belongs to a study of human T cells and chemical hapten exposure. About the study: Patients, chiefly female, had alopecia areata, totalis or universalis. Study results and caveats: Alopecia affecting every donor means their immune response may not match healthy people's. There was no change with DPC sensitization in TCRs above 1 in 1000 frequency.

One entry per CDR3 protein results from TCRdb running MiXCR on the RACE reads. The sample contains 130,000 or so distinct CDR3 sequences, about 11% of which appear only once. Stated time point: patch test 3, about 24 weeks after DPC sensitization. This sample's treatment: therapeutic diphenylcyclopropenone sensitization with weekly scalp DPC. The CDR3 consists of 14 residues. Germline assignment: CDR1 SQVTM and CDR2 ANQGSEA. Between the trimmed V and J ends, which lost 2 bases and 6 bases, there was a span of 17 bases. The TCR comes from a woman aged 45-65 years with alopecia areata. Some clones in this sample may be carry-over from other donors' samples. Sequenced material: whole blood, taken in connection with sensitization to the hapten diphenylcyclopropenone (DPC). This chain connects TRBV29-1 to TRBJ2-7; a weak D match, TRBD1 (7 bases). CDR3 in amino acids: CSVEKGANGGEQYF. The DNA for the CDR3 is TGCAGCGTTGAAAAGGGGGCCAACGGGGGCGAGCAGTACTTC.